This TCR beta chain emerged from a study of tumor and adjacent non-tumor tissue in lung cancer. In the study overall: Stage I to III disease affected 9 to 10 men and roughly 5 women aged roughly 31 to 76.

The library came from three nested PCR rounds adapted from ARM-PCR protocols. TCRdb ran MiXCR on the multiplex PCR reads and lists one entry per CDR3 protein. The sample has around 82,000 distinct CDR3 sequences, 65% to 85% seen once. A remark on this clonotype: Antigen unknown. Germline and junction disagree at one end, which may indicate a read error.

Broader study findings: Significantly higher TCR diversity was found in tumor than normal lung.

The template was RNA from unsorted bulk tissue. Distant lung tissue was collected more than 3 cm away from the tumor edge. Chemotherapy-naive patients with new lung cancer underwent thoracic surgery in China, August–November 2014. The TCR sequence derives from a man in his 60s with non-small cell lung cancer. The sequenced sample was distant non-tumor lung tissue.

The CDR3 here is CVSSSTGEERQYF. For the CDR3, the DNA is TGTGTCAGCAGCTCTACAGGGGAAGAAAGACAGTACTTC. This chain joins TRBV11-2 and TRBJ2-5; 7 positions agree with TRBD1. From germline, CDR1 is SGHAT and CDR2 FQNNGV. The CDR3 is made up of 13 amino acids. Using reference TRBV11-2 and TRBJ2-5 for the parts outside the CDR3, the full variable domain is EAGVAQSPRYKIIEKRQSVAFWCNPISGHATLYWYQQILGQGPKLLIQFQNNGVVDDSQLPKDRFSAERLKGVDSTLKIQPAKLEDSAVYLCVSSSTGEERQYFGPGTRLLVL.